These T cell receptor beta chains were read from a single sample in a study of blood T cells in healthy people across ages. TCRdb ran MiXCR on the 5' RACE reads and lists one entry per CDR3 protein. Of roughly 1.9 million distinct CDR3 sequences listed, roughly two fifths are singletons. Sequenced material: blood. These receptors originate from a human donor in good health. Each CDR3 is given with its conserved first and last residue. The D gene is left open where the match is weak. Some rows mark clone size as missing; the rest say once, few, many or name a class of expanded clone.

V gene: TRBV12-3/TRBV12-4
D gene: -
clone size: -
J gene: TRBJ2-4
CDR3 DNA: TGTGCCAGCAGTTTACCATTCAACATTCAGTACTTC
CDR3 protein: CASSLPFNIQYF

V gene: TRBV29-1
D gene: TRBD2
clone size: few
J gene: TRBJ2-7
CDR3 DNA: TGCAGCGTTGAAGAAAGGGCGGGGGTTAGGAACGAGCAGTACTTC
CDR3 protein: CSVEERAGVRNEQYF

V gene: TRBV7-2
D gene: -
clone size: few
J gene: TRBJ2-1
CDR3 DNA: TGTGCCAGCAGCCTCGCACCATACCATGAGCAGTTCTTC
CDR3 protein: CASSLAPYHEQFF

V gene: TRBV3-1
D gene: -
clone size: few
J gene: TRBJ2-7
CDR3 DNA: TGCGCCAGCAGCCGAGGGATTTCCTACGAGCAGTACTTC
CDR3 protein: CASSRGISYEQYF

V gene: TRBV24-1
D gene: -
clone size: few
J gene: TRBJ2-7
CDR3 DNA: TGTGCCACCAGTGACCCCCGGCAGGGCCCCCACGAGCAGTACTTC
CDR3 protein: CATSDPRQGPHEQYF

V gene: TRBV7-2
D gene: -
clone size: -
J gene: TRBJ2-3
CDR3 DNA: TGTGCCGGCAGCTCCCGAGGCGCGGATACGCAGTATTTT
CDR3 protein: CAGSSRGADTQYF

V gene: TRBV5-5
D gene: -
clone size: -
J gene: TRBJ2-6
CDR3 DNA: TGTGCCAGCAGTCAGGGGTTTTCTGGGGCCAACGTCCTGACTTTC
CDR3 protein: CASSQGFSGANVLTF

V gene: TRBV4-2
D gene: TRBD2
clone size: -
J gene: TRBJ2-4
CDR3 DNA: TGTGCCAGCAGCCAAGAAGTTCCGGGGGGGAACATTCAGTACTTC
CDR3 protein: CASSQEVPGGNIQYF

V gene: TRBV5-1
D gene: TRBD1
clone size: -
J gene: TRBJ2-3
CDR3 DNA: TGCGCCAGCAGCGGGGGGACAGGGGTCGGAGATACGCAGTATTTT
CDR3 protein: CASSGGTGVGDTQYF

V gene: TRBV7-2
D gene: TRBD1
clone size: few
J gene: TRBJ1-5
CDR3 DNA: TGTGCCAGCAGCCGAGGAGACAGGGGTAGCAATCAGCCCCAGCATTTT
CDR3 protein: CASSRGDRGSNQPQHF

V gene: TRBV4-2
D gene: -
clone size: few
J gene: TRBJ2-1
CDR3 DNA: TGTGCCAGCAGCCAAGAAGTCGGCGCCGATTCTAACGGAGGACAGTTCTTC
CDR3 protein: CASSQEVGADSNGGQFF

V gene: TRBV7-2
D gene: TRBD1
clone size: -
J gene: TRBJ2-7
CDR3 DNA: TGTGCCAGCAGCCCAGACAGGGGTGGTCACTACGAGCAGTACTTC
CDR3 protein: CASSPDRGGHYEQYF

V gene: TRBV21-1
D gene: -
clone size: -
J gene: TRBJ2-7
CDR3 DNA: TGTGCCAGCAGCGGGGGGACAGGAGATAAGATTTACGAGCAGTACTTC
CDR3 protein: CASSGGTGDKIYEQYF

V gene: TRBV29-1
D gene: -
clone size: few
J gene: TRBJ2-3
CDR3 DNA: TGCAGCGTAACCATAGGGGCGGTTTCTAGCACAGATACGCAGTATTTT
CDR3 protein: CSVTIGAVSSTDTQYF

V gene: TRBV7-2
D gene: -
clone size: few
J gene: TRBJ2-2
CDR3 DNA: TGTGCCAGCAGCACCGTTACCGGGGAGCTGTTTTTT
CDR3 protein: CASSTVTGELFF

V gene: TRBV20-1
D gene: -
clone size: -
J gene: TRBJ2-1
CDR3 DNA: TGCAGTGCTCAAAAAGTCTCCAATGAGCAGTTCTTC
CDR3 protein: CSAQKVSNEQFF

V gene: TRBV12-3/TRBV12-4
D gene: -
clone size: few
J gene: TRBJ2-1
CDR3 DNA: TGTGCCAGCAGTCTTCCGGACAGCCTTAAGAATGAGCAGTTCTTC
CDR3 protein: CASSLPDSLKNEQFF

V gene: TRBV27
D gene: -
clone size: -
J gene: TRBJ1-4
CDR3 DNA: TGTGCCAGCAGGTGGAATGAAAAACTGTTTTTT
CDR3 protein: CASRWNEKLFF

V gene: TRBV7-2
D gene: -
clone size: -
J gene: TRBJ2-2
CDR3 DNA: TGTGCCAGCAGCTTAGTGCGGTGGGGGGAAAAAGGCGGGGAGCTGTTTTTT
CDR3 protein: CASSLVRWGEKGGELFF

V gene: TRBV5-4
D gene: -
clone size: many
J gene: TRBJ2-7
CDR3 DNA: TGTGCCAGCAGCAAGGACCTCTACGAGCAGTACTTC
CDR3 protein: CASSKDLYEQYF

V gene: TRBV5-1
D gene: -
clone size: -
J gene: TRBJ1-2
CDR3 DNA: TGCGCCAGCAGCTTGAATGGGGCCCTTTATGGCTACACCTTC
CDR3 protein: CASSLNGALYGYTF

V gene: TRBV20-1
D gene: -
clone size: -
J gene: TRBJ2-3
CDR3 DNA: TGCAGTGCCGACGGGACTCGTACAGATACGCAGTATTTT
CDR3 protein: CSADGTRTDTQYF

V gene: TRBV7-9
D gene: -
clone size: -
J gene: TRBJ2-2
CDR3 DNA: TGTGCCAGCAGCTTACCCCTAGCAGGAGACACCGGGGAGCTGTTTTTT
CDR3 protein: CASSLPLAGDTGELFF

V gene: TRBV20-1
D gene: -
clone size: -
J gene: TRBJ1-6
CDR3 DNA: TGCAGTGCTATGTTACCGGGAGAGAGCTCCTATAATTCACCCCTCCACTTT
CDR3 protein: CSAMLPGESSYNSPLHF

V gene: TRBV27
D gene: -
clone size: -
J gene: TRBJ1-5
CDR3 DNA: TGTGCCAGCAGCACAAGGGGGGTAAGGGCCAATCAGCCCCAGCATTTT
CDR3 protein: CASSTRGVRANQPQHF

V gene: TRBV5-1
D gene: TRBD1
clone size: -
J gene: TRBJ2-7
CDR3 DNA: TGCGCCAGCAGCTCCCAGTCGGGGACAGGGGCCTACGAGCAGTACTTC
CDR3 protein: CASSSQSGTGAYEQYF

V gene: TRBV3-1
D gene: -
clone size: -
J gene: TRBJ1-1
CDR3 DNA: TGTGCCAGCAGCCAAGATCCAGCGAAAGGAGCTTTCTTT
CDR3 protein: CASSQDPAKGAFF

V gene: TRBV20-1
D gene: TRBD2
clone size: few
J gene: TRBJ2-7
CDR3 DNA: TGCAGTGCTAGAGATCCCCGGGGGGGCTCCTACGAGCAGTACTTC
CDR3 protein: CSARDPRGGSYEQYF

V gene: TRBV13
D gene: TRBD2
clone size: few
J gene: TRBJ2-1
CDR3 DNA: TGTGCCAGCAGGGGGACTAGCGGGGGCTCCTACAATGAGCAGTTCTTC
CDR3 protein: CASRGTSGGSYNEQFF

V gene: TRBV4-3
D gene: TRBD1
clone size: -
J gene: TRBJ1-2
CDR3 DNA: TGCGCCAGCAGCCAAGATCTCGACAGGGTGGATGCCTATGGCTACACCTTC
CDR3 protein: CASSQDLDRVDAYGYTF

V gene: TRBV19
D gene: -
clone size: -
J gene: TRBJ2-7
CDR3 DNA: TGTGCCAGTAGTATAGATTCCGAAGGTGGCGAGCAGTACTTC
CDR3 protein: CASSIDSEGGEQYF

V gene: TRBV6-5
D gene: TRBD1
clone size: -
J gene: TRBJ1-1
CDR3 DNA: TGTGCCAGCAGTTACTCGATCCCCAGGGGGCAATGGAACACTGAAGCTTTCTTT
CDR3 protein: CASSYSIPRGQWNTEAFF

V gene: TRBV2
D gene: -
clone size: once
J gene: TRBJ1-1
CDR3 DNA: TGTGCCAGCATCAGGAGATTGAACACTGAAGCTTTCTTT
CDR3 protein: CASIRRLNTEAFF

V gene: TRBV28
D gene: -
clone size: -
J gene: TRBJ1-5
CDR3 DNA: TGTGCCAGCAATGAACACGTCAAGAATAGCAATCAGCCCCAGCATTTT
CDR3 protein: CASNEHVKNSNQPQHF

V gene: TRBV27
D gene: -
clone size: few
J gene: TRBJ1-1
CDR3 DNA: TGTGCCAGCAGTTTCGGGGGCTTACGGTTCACTGAAGCTTTCTTT
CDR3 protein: CASSFGGLRFTEAFF

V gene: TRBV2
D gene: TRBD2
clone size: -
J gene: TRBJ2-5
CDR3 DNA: TGTGCCAGCAGTGTCCTTGGACTAGCGGAAGAGACCCAGTACTTC
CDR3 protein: CASSVLGLAEETQYF

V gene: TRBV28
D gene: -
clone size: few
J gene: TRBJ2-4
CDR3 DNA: TGTGCCAGCAGTTTTAATCTTGCCAAAAACATTCAGTACTTC
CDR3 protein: CASSFNLAKNIQYF

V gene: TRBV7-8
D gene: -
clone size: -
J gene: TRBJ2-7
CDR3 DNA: TGTGCCAGCAGCTTAGGGTCTTGGACCTACGAGCAGTACTTC
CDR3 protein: CASSLGSWTYEQYF

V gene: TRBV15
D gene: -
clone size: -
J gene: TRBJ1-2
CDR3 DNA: TGTGCCACCAGCAGAGAGCGAAGCGTCCTGCTCTATGGCTACACCTTC
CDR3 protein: CATSRERSVLLYGYTF

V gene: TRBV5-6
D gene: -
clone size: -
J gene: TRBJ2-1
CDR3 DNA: TGTGCCAGCAGCTTGGGGACTTATGGCTCCTACAATGAGCAGTTCTTC
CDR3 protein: CASSLGTYGSYNEQFF

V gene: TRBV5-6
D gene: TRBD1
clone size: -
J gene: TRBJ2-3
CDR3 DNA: TGTGCCAGCAGCTTCGGGACAGCACGCGTGACGCAGTATTTT
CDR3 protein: CASSFGTARVTQYF